These 21 T cell receptor beta chains originate from one sample sequenced in a study of technical replicates of blood from a handful of donors. Using immunoSEQ multiplex PCR, the repertoire was profiled, and TCRdb retains in-frame clones only, with some absent. The sample lists some 74,000 clones; around 89% were seen once. The specimen sequenced was T cells isolated from PBMCs. The receptor source for this set is a human donor in good health.

CDR3 amino acids: CASSVLRPNEKLFF. The CDR3 nucleotides are TGTGCCAGCAGCGTCCTCCGTCCTAATGAAAAACTGTTTTTT. The chain links TRBV6-1 to TRBJ1-4; no definite D call. Germline CDR1 MNHNS, CDR2 SASEGT. The length of the CDR3 is 14 residues. V shed 6 bases and J shed 3 bases, with 11 bases lying between them.

The chain carries TRBV29-1 and TRBJ2-3; TRBD2 aligns across 7 bases. The CDR3 has 10 amino acids. Germline assignment: CDR1 SQVTM and CDR2 ANQGSEA. Germline trimming cut 7 bases from V and 14 bases from J; bases unmatched to any gene: 9. The DNA of the CDR3 is TGCAGCGCCGCGGGGGAGGGTTTGTATTTT. Protein product: CSAAGEGLYF.

In DNA, the CDR3 is TGTGCCAGCAGCTTAACCTGGGCCCCAGATACGCAGTATTTT. Translated, it gives CASSLTWAPDTQYF. The V call is TRBV5-4, the J call TRBJ2-3; D gene ambiguous. Trimming shortened V by 2 bases and J by 4 bases, and 11 bases separated the two germline ends. The CDR3 runs to 14 residues. Germline V gene lookup returns CDR1 SGHNT and CDR2 YYREEE (reference sequence).

The chain employs TRBV28 and TRBJ2-7; 7 bases line up with TRBD2. Germline trimming cut 7 bases from V and 2 bases from J; bases unmatched to any gene: 8. CDR3 length: 14 residues. In germline, CDR1 is MDHEN, CDR2 SYDVKM. DNA of the CDR3: TGTGCCAGCATTGGAAGCGGGACTACCTACGAGCAGTACTTC. Amino acids: CASIGSGTTYEQYF. The entire variable domain, with the rest obtained from reference TRBV28 and TRBJ2-7, is as follows: DVKVTQSSRYLVKRTGEKVFLECVQDMDHENMFWYRQDPGLGLRLIYFSYDVKMKEKGDIPEGYSVSREKKERFSLILESASTNQTSMYLCASIGSGTTYEQYFGPGTRLTVT.

The CDR3: CASRGTGEAFF. The CDR3 DNA sequence: TGTGCCAGCAGGGGGACAGGTGAAGCTTTCTTT. The chain has TRBV6-5 and TRBJ1-1; 8 bases agree with TRBD1. V was clipped by 6 bases and J by 7 bases; unmatched bases: 1. Germline loops: CDR1 MNHEY, CDR2 SVGAGI. This CDR3 contains 11 residues.

The chain combines TRBV9 with TRBJ1-4; D is possibly TRBD1 (5 bases). The CDR3 consists of 17 residues. The germline V gene encodes CDR1 SGDLS and CDR2 YYNGEE. Deletions cut 0 bases from V and 2 bases from J, with 14 bases between. CDR3 amino acids: CASSVGGGYLTNEKLFF. In DNA, the CDR3 is TGTGCCAGCAGCGTAGGGGGGGGGTATCTGACTAATGAAAAACTGTTTTTT.

The table lists this clone with a count of one. The genes are TRBV4-1 and TRBJ2-1, with 10 positions matching TRBD1. The CDR3 runs 16 residues. The junction had 5 bases not matched to a gene; V was cut back by 4 bases and J by 2 bases. Germline values: CDR1 MGHRA, CDR2 YSYEKL. CDR3 protein: CASSRAGTGAYNEQFF. The CDR3 DNA reads as TGCGCCAGCAGCCGGGCCGGGACAGGGGCCTACAATGAGCAGTTCTTC.

The rearrangement links TRBV5-8 to TRBJ2-1; 9 nucleotides line up with TRBD2. V lost 0 bases and J lost 6; bases outside the gene matches: 7. The V gene's germline CDR1 is SGHTS and CDR2 YDEGEE. The CDR3 sequence is 16 residues long. The CDR3 here is CASSLGVAGVSNEQFF. The CDR3, as DNA: TGTGCCAGCAGCTTGGGAGTAGCGGGAGTGAGCAATGAGCAGTTCTTC.

This chain connects TRBV7-2 to TRBJ2-2, with 7 bases matching TRBD1. The CDR3 has 16 amino acids. Germline V lookup: CDR1 SGHTA, CDR2 FQGNSA. The V segment lost 1 base and the J segment 4 bases; nucleotides outside the gene matches: 6. The DNA for the CDR3 is TGTGCCAGCAGCTTAGTGTTTGCAGGGGGCACCGGGGAGCTGTTTTTT. It specifies CASSLVFAGGTGELFF.

This sequence joins TRBV7-9 and TRBJ1-2, with D possibly being TRBD1 (6 bases). V shed 4 bases and J shed 2 bases, with 11 bases lying between them. Germline V gene data show CDR1 as SEHNR and CDR2 as FQNEAQ (reference sequence). The CDR3 sequence is 14 residues long. The CDR3, as DNA: TGTGCCAGCAGCTCCAGGGGTGGGAACTATGGCTACACCTTC. Translation: CASSSRGGNYGYTF.

The chain uses TRBV9 and TRBJ2-3, with D maybe TRBD2 (5 bases). This CDR3 region has 17 residues. Germline V gene lookup returns CDR1 SGDLS and CDR2 YYNGEE. V was clipped by 3 bases and J by 0 bases, with 17 bases between them. The CDR3 bases are TGTGCCAGCAGCGGATTCTCCGGGGTCTCTAGCACAGATACGCAGTATTTT. This translates into CASSGFSGVSSTDTQYF.

The chain is built from TRBV7-2 and TRBJ2-5; possible D gene TRBD2, 6 bases. Germline V CDR1 and CDR2: SGHTA, FQGNSA. The CDR3 runs to 14 residues. V dropped 7 bases and J dropped 1 base, with 13 bases sitting between them. As DNA, the CDR3 is TGTGCCAGCAAGTACCGGGACTCCCAAGAGACCCAGTACTTC. Translation gives CASKYRDSQETQYF.

The CDR3 coding sequence is TGCGCCAGCAGCCAGTTTTGGGCGGGGACAGGAAGGAATGAGCAGTTCTTC. Amino acids: CASSQFWAGTGRNEQFF. The V and J genes are TRBV4-3 and TRBJ2-1, with TRBD1 identical over 8 bases. Germline V gives CDR1 LGHNA, CDR2 YSLEER. The CDR3 is made up of 17 amino acids. Trimming took 3 bases from V and 7 from J; bases not matched to a gene: 14.

This clone is a singleton in its sample. The V gene is TRBV7-2, the J gene TRBJ2-4; no clear D gene. CDR1 is SGHTA and CDR2 is FQGNSA in the germline V gene. V lost 1 base to trimming and J lost 4 bases, with 8 bases between them. The CDR3 covers 14 residues. Here the CDR3 reads CASSLVAKKNIQYF. The DNA for the CDR3 is TGTGCCAGCAGCTTAGTAGCAAAAAAAAACATTCAGTACTTC.

This rearrangement joins TRBV28 to TRBJ2-7; 10 bases are shared with TRBD2. The CDR3 has 15 residues. Per germline, CDR1 MDHEN and CDR2 SYDVKM. Losses at the gene ends were 1 base for V and 1 base for J; bases not matched to a gene: 1. CDR3 residues: CASSLSTSGSYEQYF. CDR3 nucleotides: TGTGCCAGCAGTTTATCGACTAGCGGGTCCTACGAGCAGTACTTC.

The CDR3 sequence: CASSPIDRDYEQYF. As DNA, the CDR3 is TGTGCCAGCAGCCCGATTGACAGGGACTACGAGCAGTACTTC. The rearrangement uses TRBV5-5 and TRBJ2-7; the match to TRBD1 covers 7 bases. The germline CDR1 and CDR2 sequences are SGHKS and YYEKEE (reference sequence). The ends lost 4 bases at V and 3 bases at J; junction bases unmatched: 7. This CDR3 has 14 amino acids.

This clone was found a few times. DNA for the CDR3: TGCGCCAGCAGCCAAGTATTGATCGACAGCACTGAAGCTTTCTTT. Its protein product is CASSQVLIDSTEAFF. The chain has TRBV4-1 and TRBJ1-1, with a possible D match to TRBD1 (5 bases). The germline V and J ends were trimmed by 1 base and 4 bases, with 13 bases remaining between them. The CDR3 has 15 residues. Germline V gene sequence: CDR1 MGHRA, CDR2 YSYEKL.

The rearrangement links TRBV25-1 to TRBJ1-3; D remains unclear. Germline loops: CDR1 MGHDK, CDR2 SYGVNS. V gave up 2 bases and J gave up 8 bases, with 10 bases separating them. The CDR3 is 13 amino acids. The CDR3 nucleotides are TGTGCCAGCAGTGAAGCGGGAGGGCACACCATATATTTT. This translates into CASSEAGGHTIYF.

The rearrangement uses TRBV6-6 and TRBJ1-3; 7 nucleotides align to TRBD1. V lost 5 bases, J lost 9 bases, and 7 bases stayed unmatched. The CDR3 sequence is 13 residues long. Germline V gene data show CDR1 as MNHNY and CDR2 as SVGAGI (reference sequence). The CDR3 region has the DNA TGTGCCAGCAGTAAGGACAGGCCCGGCACCATATATTTT. Translation gives CASSKDRPGTIYF.

The CDR3 sequence: CASSSLAGWSFF. CDR3 DNA: TGTGCCAGCAGCTCTCTAGCGGGATGGTCGTTCTTC. The genes are TRBV14 and TRBJ2-1; 9 bases agree with TRBD2. V shed 5 bases and J 15 bases; nucleotides not matched to a gene: 8. This CDR3 region has 12 residues. Germline CDR1 and CDR2: SGHDN and FVKESK.

The genes are TRBV27 and TRBJ2-3; possible D gene TRBD2, 5 bases. Trimming removed 9 bases from V and 0 bases from J, with 16 bases in between. Germline V gene data show CDR1 as MNHEY and CDR2 as SMNVEV (reference sequence). This CDR3 has 15 residues. The CDR3 nucleotides are TGTGCCAGTTCCGACTATCATTTAAGCACAGATACGCAGTATTTT. It translates to CASSDYHLSTDTQYF.